Listed here are 22 T cell receptor beta chains from one sample, sequenced in a study of blood T cell repertoires in COVID-19. Using immunoSEQ multiplex PCR, the repertoire was profiled, and TCRdb retains in-frame clones only, with some absent. The data contain roughly 300,000 clones, approximately 88% of them seen just once; the ten biggest clones take up about 6.8%. The sequenced sample was peripheral blood. These receptors all come from a man aged 18 to 29 who had recovered from COVID-19.

The gene calls are TRBV7-3 and TRBJ2-3; the match to TRBD1 covers 7 bases. CDR3 length equals 14 residues. J lost 1 base, V lost 5 bases, and 3 bases had no gene match. CDR1 is SGHTA, CDR2 FQGTGA, per germline. For the CDR3, the DNA is TGTGCCAGCAGCCAGGGGGTAGGCACAGATACGCAGTATTTT. It encodes CASSQGVGTDTQYF. Looking up the rest from reference TRBV7-3 and TRBJ2-3 gives the full variable domain: GAGVSQTPSNKVTEKGKYVELRCDPISGHTALYWYRQSLGQGPEFLIYFQGTGAADDSGLPNDRFFAVRPEGSVSTLKIQRTERGDSAVYLCASSQGVGTDTQYFGPGTRLTVL.

This rearrangement joins TRBV7-9 to TRBJ1-1; D gene ambiguous. Trimming stripped 0 bases from V and 6 bases from J, with 2 bases between. CDR1 and CDR2 from the germline V gene are SEHNR and FQNEAQ (reference sequence). The CDR3 extends over 11 amino acids. CDR3 region: CASSLAAEAFF. CDR3 sequence (DNA): TGTGCCAGCAGCTTAGCCGCTGAAGCTTTCTTT.

J is TRBJ2-2 and V is TRBV18; the match to TRBD1 covers 7 bases. From germline, CDR1 is KGHSH and CDR2 LQKENI. The CDR3 length is 15 residues. V was clipped by 4 bases and J by 8 bases; unmatched bases: 10. CDR3 DNA sequence: TGTGCCAGCTCACACTACCGAGACAGGGCTGGGGAGCTGTTTTTT. Protein sequence: CASSHYRDRAGELFF.

This clone was picked up one time. The chain couples TRBV19 to TRBJ1-1; 7 nucleotides match TRBD1. CDR1 is LNHDA, CDR2 SQIVND, per germline (reference sequence). J lost 4 bases, V lost 3 bases, and 5 bases had no gene match. This CDR3 contains 14 residues. The CDR3 sequence is CASSIGTGATEAFF. In DNA form, the CDR3 reads TGTGCCAGTAGTATCGGAACAGGGGCCACTGAAGCTTTCTTT.

The chain is built from TRBV6-5 and TRBJ1-6; perhaps TRBD1 as D (5 bases). Between the trimmed V and J ends, which lost 6 bases and 9 bases, there was a span of 12 bases. In germline, CDR1 is MNHEY, CDR2 SVGAGI. There are 13 residues in the CDR3. The CDR3 loop is CASRRDLSSPLHF. In DNA form, the CDR3 reads TGTGCCAGCAGGAGGGACTTAAGTTCACCCCTCCACTTT.

This chain links TRBV18 with TRBJ2-7; D gene ambiguous. CDR1 and CDR2 from the germline V gene are KGHSH and LQKENI. This CDR3 comprises 14 residues. Deletions cut 5 bases from V and 2 bases from J, with 13 bases between. CDR3 DNA: TGTGCCAGCTCAACCTTGACTGATACCTACGAGCAGTACTTC. Residues: CASSTLTDTYEQYF.

DNA for the CDR3: TGTGCCAGCAGCCCTGGACAGACTAGCACAGATACGCAGTATTTT. Its translation: CASSPGQTSTDTQYF. This chain connects TRBV7-3 to TRBJ2-3; possible D gene TRBD1, 6 bases. CDR1 SGHTA and CDR2 FQGTGA come from the germline V gene. The CDR3 is 15 residues long. The germline V and J ends were trimmed by 5 bases and 0 bases, with 12 bases remaining between them.

DNA for the CDR3: TGTGCCAGCAGTGAAGCGGCGGGGTCGAACACCGGGGAGCTGTTTTTT. It translates to CASSEAAGSNTGELFF. The chain couples TRBV6-1 to TRBJ2-2; D is perhaps TRBD2 (6 bases). V lost 0 bases, J lost 0 bases, and 8 bases lay in between. Per germline, CDR1 MNHNS and CDR2 SASEGT. This CDR3 spans 16 amino acids.

This clone came up a few times. The J gene is TRBJ2-6, the V gene TRBV4-2; TRBD1 aligns across 7 bases. The junction had 1 base not matched to a gene; V was cut back by 0 bases and J by 2 bases. The CDR3 is 16 residues long. Looked up from germline, CDR1 is LGHNA and CDR2 is YNFKEQ. The CDR3 reads CASSQDQGAGANVLTF. CDR3 DNA: TGTGCCAGCAGCCAAGATCAGGGGGCTGGGGCCAACGTCCTGACTTTC.

Comments on this clone: The same CDR3 arises from other DNA sequences in this sample as well. The chain employs TRBV11-2 and TRBJ2-5; the D gene is possibly TRBD1 (6 bases). V was trimmed by 1 base and J by 0 bases, leaving 9 bases between them. This CDR3 spans 15 amino acids. CDR1 SGHAT and CDR2 FQNNGV come from the germline V gene. The CDR3 sequence: CASSLGTGYQETQYF. The CDR3 DNA reads as TGTGCCAGCAGCTTAGGAACAGGGTACCAAGAGACCCAGTACTTC. Full variable domain (outside the CDR3, taken from reference TRBV11-2 and TRBJ2-5): EAGVAQSPRYKIIEKRQSVAFWCNPISGHATLYWYQQILGQGPKLLIQFQNNGVVDDSQLPKDRFSAERLKGVDSTLKIQPAKLEDSAVYLCASSLGTGYQETQYFGPGTRLLVL.

The chain carries TRBV7-2 and TRBJ2-2; unclear D gene. V gave up 5 bases and J gave up 7 bases, with 8 bases separating them. CDR1 and CDR2 from the germline V gene are SGHTA and FQGNSA. The CDR3 is made up of 12 amino acids. The CDR3 coding sequence is TGTGCCAGCAGCCCTCCCTACGGGGAGCTGTTTTTT. Its translation is CASSPPYGELFF.

The V call is TRBV2, the J call TRBJ2-7, with TRBD1 identical over 8 bases. V shed 6 bases and J 1 base; nucleotides not matched to a gene: 5. The CDR3 has 14 residues. From germline, CDR1 is SNHLY and CDR2 FYNNEI. The CDR3 DNA follows: TGTGCCAGCAGAGAGACAGGGGCTTCCTACGAGCAGTACTTC. It encodes CASRETGASYEQYF. Full variable domain (outside the CDR3, taken from reference TRBV2 and TRBJ2-7): EPEVTQTPSHQVTQMGQEVILRCVPISNHLYFYWYRQILGQKVEFLVSFYNNEISEKSEIFDDQFSVERPDGSNFTLKIRSTKLEDSAMYFCASRETGASYEQYFGPGTRLTVT.

This clone was detected a few times. The V gene is TRBV27, the J gene TRBJ1-6, with a tentative D call TRBD1 (5 bases). The CDR3 totals 17 residues. Trimming left V 5 bases short and J 1 base short, with 15 bases between. Germline V lookup: CDR1 MNHEY, CDR2 SMNVEV (reference sequence). The DNA of the CDR3 is TGTGCCAGCAGTCCATCTGGGGCGCAGTCCTATAATTCACCCCTCCACTTT. Residues: CASSPSGAQSYNSPLHF.

The V call is TRBV7-9, the J call TRBJ1-1; 10 positions agree with TRBD1. Trimming removed 5 bases from V and 5 bases from J; junction bases left unmatched: 8. Per the germline V gene, CDR1 is SEHNR and CDR2 is FQNEAQ (reference sequence). This CDR3 has 15 residues. In nucleotides, the CDR3 is TGTGCCAGCAGCCCCAGGACAGGGGGTGGTACTGAAGCTTTCTTT. Translating gives CASSPRTGGGTEAFF.

CDR3 sequence: CASSQLHPAGEGGYTF. Written as DNA, the CDR3 is TGTGCCAGCAGCCAACTCCACCCGGCGGGAGAGGGTGGCTACACCTTC. The rearrangement uses TRBV3-1 (or the pseudogene TRBV3-2) and TRBJ1-2; D unclear. The CDR3 has 16 amino acids. Deletions cut 2 bases from V and 7 bases from J, with 20 bases between. Germline V gene data show CDR1 as LGHDT and CDR2 as YNNKEL (reference sequence).

The V and J genes are TRBV19 and TRBJ2-1, with 7 bases matching TRBD1. Per germline, CDR1 LNHDA and CDR2 SQIVND (reference sequence). The CDR3 runs 15 residues. V lost 4 bases to trimming and J lost 3 bases; unmatched junction nucleotides: 6. In DNA, the CDR3 is TGTGCCAGTAGTAACAGGGGCTATATCTACAATGAGCAGTTCTTC. Protein: CASSNRGYIYNEQFF.

V is TRBV19 and J is TRBJ2-7, with 8 positions matching TRBD1. The CDR3 length is 13 residues. Germline-derived CDR1 and CDR2 are LNHDA and SQIVND (reference sequence). V lost 5 bases, J lost 6 bases, and 6 bases stayed unmatched. This CDR3 is CASSDSGGGEQYF. The CDR3 nucleotides are TGTGCCAGTAGTGATTCAGGGGGCGGCGAGCAGTACTTC.

The chain couples TRBV19 to TRBJ1-1; 7 bases are a match to TRBD1. The CDR3 runs 13 residues. CDR1 LNHDA and CDR2 SQIVND come from the germline V gene (reference sequence). With 8 bases clipped from V and 0 bases from J, the junction kept 3 bases outside the gene matches. CDR3 DNA sequence: TGTGCCAGTCGACAGGGAGTGAACACTGAAGCTTTCTTT. Residues: CASRQGVNTEAFF.

The chain links TRBV6-8 to TRBJ2-1; possibly TRBD1 for D (6 bases). V lost 6 bases and J lost 3, with 15 bases in between. Per the germline V gene, CDR1 is MNHGY and CDR2 is SAAAGT. There are 15 residues in the CDR3. The CDR3 DNA reads as TGTGCCAGCAGCCCCAGGACAGTCTTCTACAATGAGCAGTTCTTC. Its translation: CASSPRTVFYNEQFF.

The chain recombines TRBV5-1 with TRBJ2-1; 10 bases are a match to TRBD1. V shed 4 bases and J 8 bases; nucleotides not matched to a gene: 6. This CDR3 has 14 amino acids. The V gene's germline CDR1 is SGHRS and CDR2 YFSETQ. CDR3 nucleotides: TGCGCCAGCAGCCCGGGACAGGGGTTGGATGAGCAGTTCTTC. This sequence encodes CASSPGQGLDEQFF.

The chain couples TRBV9 to TRBJ2-2; 7 bases are shared with TRBD1. Trimming removed 4 bases from V and 2 bases from J; junction bases left unmatched: 8. The CDR3 extends over 16 amino acids. CDR1 is SGDLS and CDR2 is YYNGEE in the germline V gene. The CDR3 here is CASSIRQGHNTGELFF. CDR3 sequence (DNA): TGTGCCAGCAGCATTAGACAGGGCCATAACACCGGGGAGCTGTTTTTT.

The V gene is TRBV19, the J gene TRBJ2-3; 10 bases line up with TRBD1. Germline lookup yields CDR1 LNHDA and CDR2 SQIVND (reference sequence). The V and J ends lost 8 bases and 3 bases, in that order; junction bases with no gene match: 5. The CDR3 contains 14 residues. Here the CDR3 DNA reads TGTGCCAGTGAGGACAGGGGGTATACAGATACGCAGTATTTT. Its translation is CASEDRGYTDTQYF.